These 27 T cell receptor beta chains were all obtained from the same sample, sequenced in a study of spatial heterogeneity in lung cancer. Time point described: sample taken at primary tumor resection. These TCRs' antigens remain unknown. TCRdb fed the 5' RACE reads into MiXCR, producing one record per CDR3 protein. This sample carries about 9,800 distinct CDR3 sequences, more than 5% of them seen once, and the ten largest clones take around 9.1%. Study-wide results and caveats: How many expanded intratumoral alpha and beta TCRs were present tracked the tumor mutation count, which was a count of nonsynonymous mutations.

This material consisted of lung tumor tissue, taken at surgery. All receptors come from a male donor with early-stage non-small cell lung cancer.

This clonotype has ten or more counts. The chain employs TRBV25-1 and TRBJ2-1, with TRBD2 matching over 10 bases. V shed 7 bases, J shed 2 bases, and the junction held 5 bases outside the gene matches. The germline gives CDR1 MGHDK, CDR2 SYGVNS. The CDR3 has 15 residues. This CDR3 reads CASTIAGGPYNEQFF. CDR3 coding DNA: TGTGCCAGCACCATAGCGGGAGGACCCTACAATGAGCAGTTCTTC. Complete variable domain (other parts from reference TRBV25-1 and TRBJ2-1): EADIYQTPRYLVIGTGKKITLECSQTMGHDKMYWYQQDPGMELHLIHYSYGVNSTEKGDLSSESTVSRIRTEHFPLTLESARPSHTSQYLCASTIAGGPYNEQFFGPGTRLTVL.

By sample share, this clonotype is medium-sized. The chain has TRBV18 and TRBJ1-4; D not resolved. In germline, CDR1 is KGHSH, CDR2 LQKENI. The V end was cut by 0 bases, the J end by 3 bases, with 11 bases between. This CDR3 is 16 amino acids long. CDR3 in DNA: TGTGCCAGCTCACCACCCACGATGCAGGCTAATGAAAAACTGTTTTTT. Translating it yields CASSPPTMQANEKLFF.

This clonotype was observed at least ten times. J is TRBJ2-5 and V is TRBV5-1, with D tentatively TRBD2 (6 bases). CDR3 size: 15 residues. Germline-derived CDR1 and CDR2 are SGHRS and YFSETQ. V was pared by 4 bases and J by 2 bases, with 15 bases between. The CDR3 DNA reads TGCGCCAGCAGCGAGGAGGGGAGAAGGCAAGAGACCCAGTACTTC. It encodes CASSEEGRRQETQYF.

This clonotype is labeled as medium-sized. The chain uses TRBV29-1 and TRBJ1-2; 7 bases align to TRBD1. The CDR3 has 12 residues. With V trimmed by 4 bases and J by 3 bases, 2 bases remained unmatched. In germline, CDR1 is SQVTM, CDR2 ANQGSEA. The CDR3 reads CSVGDRDYGYTF. The CDR3 DNA reads as TGCAGCGTTGGTGACAGGGACTATGGCTACACCTTC.

This clonotype was seen ten or more times. The V gene is TRBV10-2, the J gene TRBJ2-5; 7 bases align to TRBD2. V shed 3 bases, J shed 2 bases, and the junction held 9 bases outside the gene matches. CDR3 length: 16 amino acids. Per germline, CDR1 WSHSY and CDR2 SAAADI. CDR3 protein: CASSEGGSGLQETQYF. DNA of the CDR3: TGCGCCAGCAGTGAAGGTGGTAGCGGGCTGCAAGAGACCCAGTACTTC.

This clonotype was detected ten times or more. The chain employs TRBV10-2 and TRBJ1-1; D is unresolved. Trimming shortened V by 5 bases and J by 6 bases, and 22 bases separated the two germline ends. CDR1 and CDR2 from the germline V gene are WSHSY and SAAADI. The CDR3 runs 16 residues. CDR3 bases: TGCGCCAGCAGTCCCGGAAGTGGACTCTTGTTCGCTGAAGCTTTCTTT. Its translation is CASSPGSGLLFAEAFF.

This clonotype was found many times. V usage is TRBV20-1 and J usage is TRBJ1-5; 7 bases agree with TRBD1. The germline CDR1 and CDR2 sequences are DFQATT and SNEGSKA (reference sequence). The CDR3 has 14 residues. Trimming cost V 6 bases and J 0 bases; bases outside gene matches: 5. The CDR3 loop is CSAPTGYSNQPQHF. CDR3 nucleotides: TGCAGTGCGCCGACAGGGTATAGCAATCAGCCCCAGCATTTT.

This clonotype was seen ten or more times. The chain is built from TRBV20-1 and TRBJ1-1; TRBD1 agrees at 7 bases. This CDR3 contains 15 residues. V trimming: 6 bases; J trimming: 6 bases; junction bases outside the gene matches: 16. The germline gives CDR1 DFQATT, CDR2 SNEGSKA (reference sequence). The CDR3 DNA follows: TGCAGTGCGGCGGACAGGCGAGGGTGGCAGCCTGAAGCTTTCTTT. Translating it yields CSAADRRGWQPEAFF.

In this sample, this clonotype turned up many times. The V call is TRBV7-9, the J call TRBJ2-2; TRBD1 agrees at 10 bases. The CDR3 spans 15 residues. J gave up 3 bases and V 11 bases, and 9 bases lay outside the gene matches. Germline lookup yields CDR1 SEHNR and CDR2 FQNEAQ (reference sequence). DNA for the CDR3: TGTGCCCCCCGGTCCGGGACAGGGGACACCGGGGAGCTGTTTTTT. It encodes CAPRSGTGDTGELFF.

This clonotype is medium-sized in the sample. The CDR3 DNA sequence: TGTGCCAGCAGTCCACGCAGACAGGGGGCGGACTACGAGCAGTACGTC. This encodes CASSPRRQGADYEQYV. The chain carries TRBV6-1 and TRBJ2-7; 10 nucleotides align to TRBD1. The CDR3 extends over 16 amino acids. Trimming cost V 5 bases and J 3 bases; bases outside gene matches: 10. The germline gives CDR1 MNHNS, CDR2 SASEGT.

This clonotype is deemed medium-sized (0.01 to 0.1%). The chain links TRBV4-1 to TRBJ1-1, with D possibly TRBD1 on 6 matching bases. Trimming stripped 2 bases from V and 3 bases from J, with 10 bases between. The CDR3 sequence is 14 residues long. Germline CDR1 reads MGHRA; CDR2 reads YSYEKL. DNA for the CDR3: TGCGCCAGCAGCCAACAAGGGGGGGACACTGAAGCTTTCTTT. Protein sequence: CASSQQGGDTEAFF.

In its sample, this clonotype is medium-sized. The CDR3 loop is CSARPGTSGSTSPYNEQFF. The DNA of the CDR3 is TGCAGTGCTAGACCCGGGACTAGCGGGAGTACTTCCCCCTACAATGAGCAGTTCTTC. The chain is built from TRBV20-1 and TRBJ2-1; 14 bases are a match to TRBD2. Germline V gene sequence: CDR1 DFQATT, CDR2 SNEGSKA (reference sequence). The V segment lost 2 bases and the J segment 2 bases; nucleotides outside the gene matches: 11. This CDR3 has 19 residues.

This clonotype was counted at least ten times. The chain joins TRBV3-1 to TRBJ1-2, with D tentatively TRBD1 (6 bases). This CDR3 is built from 14 residues. In germline, CDR1 is LGHDT, CDR2 YNNKEL (reference sequence). The V gene lost 4 bases and the J gene lost 4 bases, with 13 bases spanning the gap. CDR3 nucleotides: TGTGCCAGCAGCCTTCAGACAGGCTCCTATGGCTACACCTTC. Translating it yields CASSLQTGSYGYTF.

This clonotype was detected many times. V is TRBV7-3 and J is TRBJ1-1, with TRBD1 matching over 7 bases. After removal of 2 bases from V and 4 bases from J, the junction contained 1 base not matched to a gene. This CDR3 has 13 residues. Germline CDR1 and CDR2: SGHTA and FQGTGA. CDR3 in DNA: TGTGCCAGCAGCTTAGACAGGGTCACTGAAGCTTTCTTT. This sequence encodes CASSLDRVTEAFF.

This clonotype appeared many times. The chain couples TRBV29-1 to TRBJ2-7; tentative D call: TRBD1 (5 bases). The V gene lost 2 bases and the J gene lost 2 bases, with 10 bases spanning the gap. The CDR3 is 13 residues long. Germline V CDR1 and CDR2: SQVTM, ANQGSEA. CDR3 loop: CSVEPTGAYEQYF. The CDR3 nucleotides read TGCAGCGTTGAACCTACAGGTGCCTACGAGCAGTACTTC.

The gene calls are TRBV11-2 and TRBJ1-3; no clear D gene. The CDR3 loop spans 15 amino acids. Trimming pared 4 bases from V and 6 bases from J, leaving 16 bases between. Germline V CDR1 and CDR2: SGHAT, FQNNGV. CDR3 residues: CASSSDWVTENTIYF. The CDR3 nucleotides read TGTGCCAGCAGCTCTGACTGGGTGACGGAAAACACCATATATTTT.

V is TRBV7-3 and J is TRBJ2-5, with D perhaps given as TRBD1 or TRBD2 (6 bases each). Trimming shortened V by 1 base and J by 5 bases, and 14 bases separated the two germline ends. The CDR3 has 15 residues. The germline V gene has CDR1 SGHTA and CDR2 FQGTGA. CDR3 coding DNA: TGTGCCAGCAGCTTAATAGGGGGGCCTGCTGAGACCCAGTACTTC. Translation gives CASSLIGGPAETQYF. The full variable domain, with the rest looked up from reference TRBV7-3 and TRBJ2-5, is GAGVSQTPSNKVTEKGKYVELRCDPISGHTALYWYRQSLGQGPEFLIYFQGTGAADDSGLPNDRFFAVRPEGSVSTLKIQRTERGDSAVYLCASSLIGGPAETQYFGPGTRLLVL.

This clonotype is categorized as medium-sized (0.01 to 0.1%). V is TRBV20-1 and J is TRBJ2-3; 9 bases are shared with TRBD2. Germline V lookup: CDR1 DFQATT, CDR2 SNEGSKA (reference sequence). The CDR3 runs 14 residues. Losses at the gene ends were 5 bases for V and 6 bases for J; bases not matched to a gene: 9. This CDR3 reads CSAPEGLAADTQYF. For the CDR3, the DNA is TGCAGTGCTCCCGAGGGACTAGCAGCGGATACGCAGTATTTT.

The CDR3 nucleotides read TGTGCCAGCAGTTTTGAGGCAAGACTAGCCAAAAACATTCAGTACTTC. Translation: CASSFEARLAKNIQYF. V gene TRBV27 combines with J gene TRBJ2-4; D unclear. The germline CDR1 and CDR2 sequences are MNHEY and SMNVEV (reference sequence). The germline V and J ends were trimmed by 3 bases and 0 bases, with 12 bases remaining between them. There are 16 residues in the CDR3.

This clonotype was counted ten times or more. The genes are TRBV7-3 and TRBJ2-7, with a tentative D call TRBD2 (5 bases). V dropped 4 bases and J dropped 3 bases, with 19 bases sitting between them. This CDR3 is built from 16 residues. CDR1 and CDR2 (germline): SGHTA, FQGTGA. Here the CDR3 reads CASSSQRCRGFYEQYF. The CDR3 DNA reads as TGTGCCAGCAGCTCCCAGAGGTGCCGGGGATTCTACGAGCAGTACTTC.

This clonotype is judged medium-sized. The chain links TRBV12-3 or TRBV12-4 to TRBJ2-6; D gene unclear. The CDR3 sequence is 14 residues long. V was trimmed by 8 bases and J by 0 bases, leaving 8 bases between them. In DNA, the CDR3 is TGTGCCAGCTATTTAGACTCTGGGGCCAACGTCCTGACTTTC. This encodes CASYLDSGANVLTF.

In its sample, this clonotype is medium-sized. The chain has TRBV5-1 and TRBJ1-2, with D unclear. The germline V gene has CDR1 SGHRS and CDR2 YFSETQ. Trimming cost V 0 bases and J 8 bases, with 14 bases left between them. The CDR3 runs to 14 residues. CDR3 sequence (DNA): TGCGCCAGCAGCTTGGAAGGTGGCTTACAAGGCTACACCTTC. As protein: CASSLEGGLQGYTF.

This clonotype was observed many times. This CDR3 reads CASSLGGWNSPLHF. DNA of the CDR3: TGTGCCAGCAGCTTAGGGGGATGGAATTCACCCCTCCACTTT. V and J are TRBV5-6 and TRBJ1-6, with a possible D match to TRBD1 (6 bases). Germline V gives CDR1 SGHDT, CDR2 YYEEEE. The CDR3 spans 14 residues. V lost 2 bases, J lost 7 bases, and 10 bases lay in between. Using reference TRBV5-6 and TRBJ1-6 for the parts outside the CDR3, the full variable domain is DAGVTQSPTHLIKTRGQQVTLRCSPKSGHDTVSWYQQALGQGPQFIFQYYEEEERQRGNFPDRFSGHQFPNYSSELNVNALLLGDSALYLCASSLGGWNSPLHFGNGTRLTVT.

This clonotype has ten or more counts. This chain connects TRBV11-2 to TRBJ2-3; tentatively, D is TRBD2 (5 bases). The CDR3 is 13 residues long. Trimming cost V 1 base and J 8 bases, with 10 bases left between them. Germline loops: CDR1 SGHAT, CDR2 FQNNGV. CDR3 sequence: CASSLVLGATQYF. The CDR3, as DNA: TGTGCCAGCAGCTTAGTACTGGGAGCTACGCAGTATTTT.

In its sample, this clonotype was seen many times. The rearrangement joins TRBV2 to TRBJ2-2, with D hard to call. This CDR3 comprises 13 residues. Germline V gene lookup returns CDR1 SNHLY and CDR2 FYNNEI. V lost 6 bases, J lost 5 bases, and 10 bases lay in between. The CDR3 is CASRYLGTGELFF. CDR3 nucleotide sequence: TGTGCCAGCAGATATTTGGGAACCGGGGAGCTGTTTTTT. The full variable domain, rest sourced from reference TRBV2 and TRBJ2-2, is EPEVTQTPSHQVTQMGQEVILRCVPISNHLYFYWYRQILGQKVEFLVSFYNNEISEKSEIFDDQFSVERPDGSNFTLKIRSTKLEDSAMYFCASRYLGTGELFFGEGSRLTVL.

This clonotype was seen many times. This chain uses TRBV5-4 with TRBJ1-2; 7 nucleotides agree with TRBD1. After removal of 1 base from V and 6 bases from J, the junction contained 6 bases not matched to a gene. CDR1 is SGHNT and CDR2 is YYREEE in the germline V gene (reference sequence). The CDR3 loop spans 14 amino acids. The CDR3, as DNA: TGTGCCAGCAGCTTGCCGACAGGGCTACATGGCTACACCTTC. Its protein is CASSLPTGLHGYTF. Looking up the rest from reference TRBV5-4 and TRBJ1-2 gives the full variable domain: ETGVTQSPTHLIKTRGQQVTLRCSSQSGHNTVSWYQQALGQGPQFIFQYYREEENGRGNFPPRFSGLQFPNYSSELNVNALELDDSALYLCASSLPTGLHGYTFGSGTRLTVV.

This clonotype has a count of ten or more. The gene calls are TRBV12-3 or TRBV12-4 and TRBJ2-1; TRBD1 matches 7 bases. The CDR3 runs to 15 residues. V was clipped by 3 bases and J by 4 bases; unmatched bases: 6. The CDR3 DNA is TGTGCCAGCAGTTTGAAGGGGGCCGGATACAATGAGCAGTTCTTC. This gives the protein CASSLKGAGYNEQFF.